This T cell receptor (beta chain) stems from a study of cytomegalovirus exposure and HLA in healthy donors. In regard to this clone: The junction and the germline gene differ at one end; a read error may be behind it.

Per germline, CDR1 SEHNR and CDR2 FQNEAQ (reference sequence). CDR3 length: 14 amino acids. Primers for the PCR totalled 60 Vbeta and 13 Jbeta. The table came from immunoSEQ multiplex PCR; TCRdb's copy has only in-frame clones and leaves some out. This sample has 150,000 to 200,000 clones, with more than 75% found just once. The sample comprised PBMCs. The clonotype originates from a woman aged 40 to 50 in good health and CMV-seronegative. The chain is built from TRBV7-9 and TRBJ1-4; D might be TRBD1 (5 bases). Here the CDR3 DNA reads TGTTCCAGCAGCTTATTCGGGGGGAATGAAAAACTGTTTTTT. Its protein is CSSSLFGGNEKLFF. Full variable domain (missing parts from reference TRBV7-9 and TRBJ1-4): DTGVSQNPRHKITKRGQNVTFRCDPISEHNRLYWYRQTLGQGPEFLTYFQNEAQLEKSRLLSDRFSAERPKGSFSTLEIQRTEQGDSAMYLCSSSLFGGNEKLFFGSGTQLSVL.